These 29 T cell receptor beta chains came from one sample sequenced in a study of T cells in Graves' hyperthyroidism and ophthalmopathy. TCR beta CDR3 regions were amplified from RNA. The HTBI primer set drove a first-round RT-PCR of the TCR CDR3. Using its own MiXCR run on the multiplex PCR reads, TCRdb lists one record per CDR3 protein. The table lists hundreds of thousands of distinct CDR3 sequences, approximately 13% of them singletons. The sequencing input was blood. The receptors stem from a woman aged 18-30 years with Graves' hyperthyroidism.

This clonotype showed up many times. The chain couples TRBV3-1 to TRBJ1-2; a weak D match, TRBD1 (5 bases). Germline CDR1 reads LGHDT; CDR2 reads YNNKEL (reference sequence). Trimming cost V 1 base and J 4 bases, with 13 bases left between them. This CDR3 region has 15 residues. The CDR3 bases are TGTGCCAGCAGCCAAGGCGGGGCTATAGGCTATGGCTACACCTTC. Translation gives CASSQGGAIGYGYTF.

Many counts were recorded for this clonotype. V gene TRBV20-1 combines with J gene TRBJ2-7; TRBD2 aligns across 13 bases. Losses at the gene ends were 6 bases for V and 6 bases for J; bases not matched to a gene: 8. There are 14 residues in the CDR3. Germline assignment: CDR1 DFQATT and CDR2 SNEGSKA (reference sequence). The CDR3 DNA sequence: TGCAGTGCCGAGGGACTAGCGGGGAAGAGCGAGCAGTACTTC. Protein: CSAEGLAGKSEQYF.

This clonotype was seen repeatedly, ten times or more. This chain joins TRBV7-8 and TRBJ1-5; no definite D call. The V end was cut by 1 base, the J end by 2 bases, with 15 bases between. Looked up from germline, CDR1 is SGHVS and CDR2 is FQNEAQ. There are 17 residues in the CDR3. The CDR3 loop reads CASSLGSGGRGNQPQHF. DNA of the CDR3: TGTGCCAGCAGCTTAGGATCCGGAGGTCGGGGCAATCAGCCCCAGCATTTT.

The chain employs TRBV5-4 and TRBJ2-5; 14 positions match TRBD2. This CDR3 has 16 residues. Germline V gives CDR1 SGHNT, CDR2 YYREEE (reference sequence). The J segment lost 5 bases and the V segment lost 6 bases, leaving 9 bases of the junction unmatched. The CDR3 sequence: CASTKTGTSGSETQYF. The CDR3 DNA follows: TGTGCCAGCACCAAAACCGGGACTAGCGGGAGCGAGACCCAGTACTTC.

This clonotype has just a few counts. The J gene is TRBJ2-7, the V gene TRBV5-6; D is ambiguous. The CDR3 runs to 15 residues. Trimming pared 1 base from V and 3 bases from J, leaving 14 bases between. CDR1 SGHDT and CDR2 YYEEEE come from the germline V gene. CDR3 protein: CASSLWQATDYEQYF. As DNA, the CDR3 is TGTGCCAGCAGCTTGTGGCAGGCAACAGACTACGAGCAGTACTTC.

This clonotype was seen repeatedly, ten times or more. The gene calls are TRBV28 and TRBJ2-7, with D tentatively TRBD1 (5 bases). CDR3 length equals 15 residues. Trimming stripped 2 bases from V and 3 bases from J, with 14 bases between. Germline CDR1 MDHEN, CDR2 SYDVKM. The CDR3 DNA follows: TGTGCCAGCAGTTTACTGGCAGGGCCGGACTACGAGCAGTACTTC. Translation gives CASSLLAGPDYEQYF.

At least ten counts were recorded for this clonotype. The rearrangement joins TRBV27 to TRBJ1-4; 8 nucleotides match TRBD1. The CDR3 is 14 amino acids. CDR1 is MNHEY, CDR2 SMNVEV, per germline (reference sequence). Losses at the gene ends were 6 bases for V and 6 bases for J; bases not matched to a gene: 6. The CDR3 nucleotides are TGTGCCAGCAGACCAGGGGGCGCGGATGAAAAACTGTTTTTT. Residues: CASRPGGADEKLFF.

There are many counts of this clonotype. This sequence joins TRBV19 and TRBJ1-6; D possibly corresponds to TRBD1 (6 bases). The CDR3 spans 14 residues. Trimming pared 6 bases from V and 9 bases from J, leaving 15 bases between. Germline CDR1 reads LNHDA; CDR2 reads SQIVND (reference sequence). The CDR3 sequence: CASSLMGGASPLHF. As DNA, the CDR3 is TGTGCCAGTAGCCTCATGGGGGGCGCTTCACCCCTCCACTTT.

This clonotype has at least ten counts. CDR3 loop: CASTVADSGGLNTGELFF. The DNA of the CDR3 is TGTGCCAGCACCGTAGCCGACTCCGGGGGCCTTAACACCGGGGAGCTGTTTTTT. The V call is TRBV27, the J call TRBJ2-2, with D perhaps given as TRBD1 or TRBD2 (6 bases each). CDR3 length: 18 residues. Germline CDR1 MNHEY, CDR2 SMNVEV (reference sequence). Trimming pared 7 bases from V and 2 bases from J, leaving 23 bases between.

This clonotype was observed at least ten times. The chain recombines TRBV11-2 with TRBJ2-3, with D uncertain. Trimming pared 8 bases from V and 4 bases from J, leaving 10 bases between. Germline CDR1 is SGHAT and CDR2 is FQNNGV. This CDR3 has 12 amino acids. CDR3 sequence (DNA): TGTGCCAGCGGCCTAGACTCAGATACGCAGTATTTT. Protein: CASGLDSDTQYF. The whole variable domain, remainder taken from reference TRBV11-2 and TRBJ2-3, is EAGVAQSPRYKIIEKRQSVAFWCNPISGHATLYWYQQILGQGPKLLIQFQNNGVVDDSQLPKDRFSAERLKGVDSTLKIQPAKLEDSAVYLCASGLDSDTQYFGPGTRLTVL.

This chain links TRBV6-4 with TRBJ1-5; no clear D. Trimming removed 5 bases from V and 0 bases from J, with 11 bases in between. The CDR3 extends over 15 amino acids. Germline values: CDR1 MRHNA, CDR2 SNTAGT. This CDR3 is CASSYFGNSNQPQHF. CDR3 in DNA: TGTGCCAGCAGTTATTTTGGGAATAGCAATCAGCCCCAGCATTTT.

This clonotype was picked up many times. CDR3 loop: CASSENWELFF. The CDR3 nucleotides read TGTGCCAGCAGTGAAAACTGGGAACTGTTTTTT. The chain links TRBV2 to TRBJ1-4, with D unclear. Trimming pared 2 bases from V and 12 bases from J, leaving 7 bases between. Germline loops: CDR1 SNHLY, CDR2 FYNNEI. CDR3 length equals 11 residues.

This clonotype was counted at least ten times. The chain combines TRBV10-3 with TRBJ2-7, with 9 bases that match TRBD1. The CDR3 covers 12 residues. Germline CDR1 ENHRY, CDR2 SYGVKD. With V trimmed by 10 bases and J by 2 bases, 3 bases remained unmatched. The CDR3 DNA sequence: TGTGCCACGGGACAGGGTGCCTACGAGCAGTACTTC. Translated, it gives CATGQGAYEQYF.

The chain employs TRBV27 and TRBJ1-1; D unresolved. The CDR3 runs 15 residues. V lost 2 bases, J lost 1 base, and 11 bases lay in between. CDR1 and CDR2 from the germline V gene are MNHEY and SMNVEV (reference sequence). In DNA, the CDR3 is TGTGCCAGCAGTTTACGGCAGAAGGGGAACACTGAAGCTTTCTTT. Its translation is CASSLRQKGNTEAFF.

The chain couples TRBV9 to TRBJ2-3; maybe TRBD1 (5 bases). The CDR3 is made up of 14 amino acids. Per germline, CDR1 SGDLS and CDR2 YYNGEE. Trimming removed 3 bases at V and 4 bases at J, with 12 bases between. The CDR3 spells CASSGARGPDTQYF. In nucleotides, the CDR3 is TGTGCCAGCAGCGGAGCAAGGGGTCCAGATACGCAGTATTTT.

This clonotype was observed at least ten times. This rearrangement joins TRBV12-3 or TRBV12-4 to TRBJ2-3; the D is unclear. This CDR3 contains 12 residues. V was shortened by 4 bases and J by 2 bases, with 4 bases between the two germline ends. As DNA, the CDR3 is TGTGCCAGCAGTTACATCACAGATACGCAGTATTTT. Translation gives CASSYITDTQYF.

Many counts were recorded for this clonotype. V and J are TRBV18 and TRBJ1-1, with unresolved D. With 6 bases removed from V and 1 base from J, the gap between germline ends came to 12 bases. Germline lookup yields CDR1 KGHSH and CDR2 LQKENI. This CDR3 is built from 14 residues. CDR3 amino acids: CASSPNSQNTEAFF. CDR3 DNA: TGTGCCAGCTCCCCGAACTCCCAGAACACTGAAGCTTTCTTT.

The chain recombines TRBV19 with TRBJ2-7, with D possibly being TRBD1 (6 bases). Between the trimmed V and J ends, which lost 6 bases and 3 bases, there was a span of 12 bases. This CDR3 is 13 amino acids long. In germline, CDR1 is LNHDA, CDR2 SQIVND (reference sequence). Here the CDR3 DNA reads TGTGCCAGTAGCTTGACAGGATACTACGAGCAGTACTTC. It translates to CASSLTGYYEQYF.

This clonotype was counted at least ten times. This rearrangement joins TRBV27 to TRBJ1-1, with D possibly TRBD1 on 5 matching bases. The germline V gene has CDR1 MNHEY and CDR2 SMNVEV (reference sequence). V lost 7 bases, J lost 5 bases, and 20 bases lay in between. CDR3 length: 15 residues. This CDR3 reads CASKTVTRGLTEAFF. The DNA for the CDR3 is TGTGCCAGCAAAACTGTGACCCGGGGGTTGACTGAAGCTTTCTTT.

This clonotype has just a few counts. The chain is built from TRBV5-4 and TRBJ2-1; the D gene could be TRBD1 or TRBD2 (5 bases each). Germline V gene lookup returns CDR1 SGHNT and CDR2 YYREEE (reference sequence). V was clipped by 7 bases and J by 3 bases, with 14 bases between them. CDR3 size: 14 residues. CDR3 loop: CASSLLGVYNEQFF. Written as DNA, the CDR3 is TGTGCCAGCTCTCTTTTGGGGGTCTACAATGAGCAGTTCTTC.

This clonotype was seen many times. This sequence joins TRBV3-1 and TRBJ1-5, with D possibly matching TRBD1 (5 bases). V lost 2 bases to trimming and J lost 7 bases, with 18 bases between them. The CDR3 has 16 residues. Germline V gene data show CDR1 as LGHDT and CDR2 as YNNKEL (reference sequence). The CDR3 DNA reads as TGTGCCAGCAGCCAATCCGGGGGGGTAGCCAGGCAGCCCCAGCATTTT. The encoded protein is CASSQSGGVARQPQHF.

This clonotype occurred many times. The rearrangement links TRBV4-1 to TRBJ1-2, with unresolved D. The CDR3 spans 17 residues. The germline V gene encodes CDR1 MGHRA and CDR2 YSYEKL. Trimming shortened V by 1 base and J by 3 bases, and 18 bases separated the two germline ends. The DNA of the CDR3 is TGCGCCAGCAGCCAAGGAGTCATTCCCACTAGGGACTATGGCTACACCTTC. Protein sequence: CASSQGVIPTRDYGYTF.

This clonotype was observed many times. The gene calls are TRBV11-2 and TRBJ1-6; D uncertain. V dropped 0 bases and J dropped 1 base, with 13 bases sitting between them. The germline V gene encodes CDR1 SGHAT and CDR2 FQNNGV. The CDR3 sequence is 18 residues long. For the CDR3, the DNA is TGTGCCAGCAGCTTAGATCCCATAGGGCTGTCCTATAATTCACCCCTCCACTTT. As protein: CASSLDPIGLSYNSPLHF.

This clonotype was observed many times. V gene TRBV7-8 combines with J gene TRBJ2-3, with unresolved D. V lost 6 bases and J lost 2, with 9 bases in between. Germline CDR1 reads SGHVS; CDR2 reads FQNEAQ. This CDR3 is built from 13 residues. The CDR3 nucleotides are TGTGCCAGCAGTTTAACCCCCACAGATACGCAGTATTTT. Translation: CASSLTPTDTQYF.

The sample holds many counts of this clonotype. The V gene is TRBV11-2, the J gene TRBJ2-7, with 8 bases that match TRBD2. The CDR3 spans 14 residues. J gave up 5 bases and V 2 bases, and 5 bases lay outside the gene matches. Germline V gene lookup returns CDR1 SGHAT and CDR2 FQNNGV. In DNA, the CDR3 is TGTGCCAGCAGCTTACGAGCGGGAGTCGACGAGCAGTACTTC. It yields the protein CASSLRAGVDEQYF.

The sample holds many counts of this clonotype. This sequence joins TRBV28 and TRBJ2-5, with D perhaps TRBD1 (5 bases). V was shortened by 7 bases and J by 7 bases, with 13 bases between the two germline ends. Germline lookup yields CDR1 MDHEN and CDR2 SYDVKM. The CDR3 covers 12 residues. The CDR3 reads CASNIGAGTQYF. As DNA, the CDR3 is TGTGCCAGCAACATAGGGGCCGGGACCCAGTACTTC.

The chain carries TRBV7-2 and TRBJ2-5; tentative D call: TRBD1 (7 bases). This CDR3 is 15 amino acids long. From germline, CDR1 is SGHTA and CDR2 FQGNSA. Trimming took 5 bases from V and 3 from J, leaving 16 bases between them. The chain's CDR3 is CASSRGTVGEETQYF. In nucleotides, the CDR3 is TGTGCCAGCAGCCGCGGGACAGTTGGCGAAGAGACCCAGTACTTC.

This clonotype was counted ten times or more. The rearrangement uses TRBV20-1 and TRBJ2-7; D might be TRBD2 (6 bases). Germline CDR1 DFQATT, CDR2 SNEGSKA (reference sequence). The CDR3 contains 15 residues. V was shortened by 4 bases and J by 0 bases, with 16 bases between the two germline ends. CDR3 loop: CSAIPEGRSSYEQYF. As DNA, the CDR3 is TGCAGTGCTATCCCGGAGGGGAGAAGCTCCTACGAGCAGTACTTC.

At least ten counts were recorded for this clonotype. This chain uses TRBV3-1 with TRBJ1-1, with D perhaps TRBD1 (5 bases). The germline V gene encodes CDR1 LGHDT and CDR2 YNNKEL (reference sequence). The CDR3 totals 15 residues. V lost 0 bases and J lost 1, with 9 bases in between. CDR3 nucleotide sequence: TGTGCCAGCAGCCAAGAAAGGGGATGGAACACTGAAGCTTTCTTT. Translated: CASSQERGWNTEAFF.